This TCR beta chain was found in a study of cytomegalovirus exposure and HLA in healthy donors. General study findings and limits: Reported results showed that the classifier diagnosed cytomegalovirus status with high specificity and sensitivity.

This table comes from immunoSEQ multiplex PCR, and its TCRdb copy is limited to in-frame clones, with some not included. Of 55,000 to 80,000 clones listed, approximately 95% are singletons. As to this clone: What it binds is not known.

What was sequenced was PBMCs. This receptor was taken from a woman under 30 in good health and CMV-seropositive.

CDR3 sequence: CARGDRGLGNQPQHF. DNA for the CDR3: TGTGCCAGGGGAGACAGGGGGTTAGGCAATCAGCCCCAGCATTTT. This chain links TRBV7-9 with TRBJ1-5; 9 nucleotides agree with TRBD1. The CDR3 consists of 15 residues. The germline V gene encodes CDR1 SEHNR and CDR2 FQNEAQ (reference sequence). The V gene end was trimmed by 9 bases and the J gene end by 2 bases; junction bases not matched to a gene: 8.